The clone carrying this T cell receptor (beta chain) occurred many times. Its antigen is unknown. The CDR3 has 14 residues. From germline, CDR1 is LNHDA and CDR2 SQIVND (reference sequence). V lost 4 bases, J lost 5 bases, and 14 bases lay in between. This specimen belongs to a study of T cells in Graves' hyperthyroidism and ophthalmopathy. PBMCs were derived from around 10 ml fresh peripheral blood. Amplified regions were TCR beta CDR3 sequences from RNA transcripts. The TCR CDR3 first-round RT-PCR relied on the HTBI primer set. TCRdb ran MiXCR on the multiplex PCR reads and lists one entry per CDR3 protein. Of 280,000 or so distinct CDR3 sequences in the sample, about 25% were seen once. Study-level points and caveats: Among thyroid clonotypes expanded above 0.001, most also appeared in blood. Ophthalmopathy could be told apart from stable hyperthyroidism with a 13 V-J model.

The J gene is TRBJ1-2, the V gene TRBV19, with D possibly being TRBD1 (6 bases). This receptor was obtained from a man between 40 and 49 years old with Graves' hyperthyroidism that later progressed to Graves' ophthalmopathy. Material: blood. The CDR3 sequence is CASSRMGHQYGYTF. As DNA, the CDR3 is TGTGCCAGTAGTAGGATGGGACATCAGTATGGCTACACCTTC.